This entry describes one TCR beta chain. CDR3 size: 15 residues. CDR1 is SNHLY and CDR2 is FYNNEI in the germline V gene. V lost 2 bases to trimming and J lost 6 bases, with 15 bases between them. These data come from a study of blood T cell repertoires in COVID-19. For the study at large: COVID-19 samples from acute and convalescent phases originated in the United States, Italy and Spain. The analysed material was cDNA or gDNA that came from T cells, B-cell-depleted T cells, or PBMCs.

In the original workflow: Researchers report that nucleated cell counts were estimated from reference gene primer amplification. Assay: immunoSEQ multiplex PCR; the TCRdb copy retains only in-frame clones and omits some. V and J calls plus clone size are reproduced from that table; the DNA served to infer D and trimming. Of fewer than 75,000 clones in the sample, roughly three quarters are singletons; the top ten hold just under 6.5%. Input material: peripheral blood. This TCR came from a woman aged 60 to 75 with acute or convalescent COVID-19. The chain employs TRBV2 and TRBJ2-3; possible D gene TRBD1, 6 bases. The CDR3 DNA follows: TGTGCCAGCAGTGAAAACCGGGGACACCCGGATACGCAGTATTTT. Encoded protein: CASSENRGHPDTQYF.